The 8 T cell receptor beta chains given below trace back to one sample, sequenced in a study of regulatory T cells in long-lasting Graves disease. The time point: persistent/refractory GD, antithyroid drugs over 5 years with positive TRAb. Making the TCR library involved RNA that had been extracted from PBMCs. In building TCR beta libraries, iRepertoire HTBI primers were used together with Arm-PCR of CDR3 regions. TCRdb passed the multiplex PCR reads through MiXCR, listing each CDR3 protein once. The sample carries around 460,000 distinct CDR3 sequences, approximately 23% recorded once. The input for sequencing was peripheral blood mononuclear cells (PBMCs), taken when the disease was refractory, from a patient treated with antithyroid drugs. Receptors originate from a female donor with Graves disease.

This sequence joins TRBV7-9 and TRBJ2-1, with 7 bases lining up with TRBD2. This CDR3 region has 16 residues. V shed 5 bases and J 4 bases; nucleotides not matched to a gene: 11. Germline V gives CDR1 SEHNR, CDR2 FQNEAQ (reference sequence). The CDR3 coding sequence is TGTGCCAGCAGCCCGCTCGCGGGAGAGATTTACAATGAGCAGTTCTTC. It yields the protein CASSPLAGEIYNEQFF.

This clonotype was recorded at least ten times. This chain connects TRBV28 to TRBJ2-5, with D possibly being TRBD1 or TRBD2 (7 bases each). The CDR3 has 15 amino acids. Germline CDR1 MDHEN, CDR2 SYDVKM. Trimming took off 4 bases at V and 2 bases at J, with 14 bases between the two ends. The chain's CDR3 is CASSSGGGGQETQYF. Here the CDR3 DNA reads TGTGCCAGCAGTTCAGGGGGGGGGGGGCAAGAGACCCAGTACTTC.

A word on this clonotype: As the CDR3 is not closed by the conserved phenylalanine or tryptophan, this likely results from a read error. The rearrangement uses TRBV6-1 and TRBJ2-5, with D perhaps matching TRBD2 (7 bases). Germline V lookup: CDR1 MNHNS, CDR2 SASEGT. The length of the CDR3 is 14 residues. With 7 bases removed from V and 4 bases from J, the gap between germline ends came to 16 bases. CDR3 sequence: CASTQSGGRETQYL. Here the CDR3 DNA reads TGTGCCAGCACCCAATCGGGGGGCAGAGAGACCCAGTACCTC.

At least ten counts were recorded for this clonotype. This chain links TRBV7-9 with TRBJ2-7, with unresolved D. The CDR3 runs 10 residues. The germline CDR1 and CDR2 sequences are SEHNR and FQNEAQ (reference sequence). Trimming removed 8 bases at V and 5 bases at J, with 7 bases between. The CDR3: CASSNDEQYF. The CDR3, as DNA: TGTGCCAGCTCCAACGACGAGCAGTACTTC.

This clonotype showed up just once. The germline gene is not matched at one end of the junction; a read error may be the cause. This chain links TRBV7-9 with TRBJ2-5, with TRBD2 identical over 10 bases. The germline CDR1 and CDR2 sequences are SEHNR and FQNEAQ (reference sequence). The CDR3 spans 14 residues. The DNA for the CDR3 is TGTGCTAGCAGCTTAGGGACTAGCGCGGAGACCCAGTACTTC. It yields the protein CASSLGTSAETQYF.

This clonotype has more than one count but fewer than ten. CDR3 nucleotide sequence: TGTGCCAGCAGCCGTTCGGGACACGGGTCGCAGACCCAGTACTTC. It encodes CASSRSGHGSQTQYF. J is TRBJ2-5 and V is TRBV7-2; the D gene is possibly TRBD1 (6 bases). Germline V CDR1 and CDR2: SGHTA, FQGNSA. This CDR3 has 15 residues. Trimming cost V 5 bases and J 6 bases, with 19 bases left between them.

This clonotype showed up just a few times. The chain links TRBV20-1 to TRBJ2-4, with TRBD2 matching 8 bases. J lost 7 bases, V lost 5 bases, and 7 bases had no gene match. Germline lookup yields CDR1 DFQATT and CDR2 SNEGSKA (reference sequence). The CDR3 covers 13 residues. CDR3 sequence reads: CSAPPGLGNIQYF. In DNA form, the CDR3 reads TGCAGTGCTCCACCGGGACTAGGGAACATTCAGTACTTC.

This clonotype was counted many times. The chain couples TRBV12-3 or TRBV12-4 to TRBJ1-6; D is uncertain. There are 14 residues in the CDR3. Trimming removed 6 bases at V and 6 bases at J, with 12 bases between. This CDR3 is CASSLQWGNSPLHF. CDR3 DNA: TGTGCCAGCAGCCTCCAATGGGGTAATTCACCCCTCCACTTT.